This T cell receptor (beta chain) was retrieved from a study of technical replicates of blood from four donors. Assay used: immunoSEQ multiplex PCR; TCRdb lists only in-frame clones, some missing. This table has approximately 97,000 clones, roughly 96% appearing once. The specimen was T cells isolated from PBMCs. The TCR was taken from a human donor in good health.

The CDR3 spells CASSSSGLMNTEAFF. CDR3 DNA: TGCGCCAGCAGCTCTAGTGGACTGATGAACACTGAAGCTTTCTTT. The gene calls are TRBV5-1 and TRBJ1-1, with D uncertain. Germline V gene data show CDR1 as SGHRS and CDR2 as YFSETQ. The CDR3 has 15 residues. V lost 3 bases and J 0 bases, leaving 12 bases between the germline ends.